This entry concerns a single T cell receptor (beta chain). What it binds is not known. The protocol was immunoSEQ multiplex PCR, while the TCRdb copy is restricted to in-frame clones and leaves out a portion. Of over 65,000 clones listed, roughly 87% are singletons. This sample was included in a study of OX40 agonist ivuxolimab in advanced cancers. Points from the study as a whole: At 0.1 to 3.0 mg/kg, CD4+ and CD8+ blood T cells expanded clonally by week 6.

This CDR3 is built from 13 residues. Germline V gene sequence: CDR1 ENHRY, CDR2 SYGVKD. V was trimmed by 7 bases and J by 5 bases, leaving 14 bases between them. This sample comprised CD4+ or CD8+ T cells sorted from blood, obtained in a trial of the OX40 agonist ivuxolimab. This chain joins TRBV10-3 and TRBJ2-5; D is unresolved. This receptor was taken from an adult with an advanced solid tumor such as melanoma, head and neck, liver or kidney cancer. The CDR3 coding sequence is TGTGCCATCACCTACTCAGTCGGGGAGACCCAGTACTTC. It specifies CAITYSVGETQYF.